Following are 27 T cell receptor beta chains from one sample sequenced in a study of spatial heterogeneity in lung cancer. The study, taken as a whole, reports: The number of expanded tumor alpha and beta chains correlated with mutation number.

This sample's time point: sample taken at primary tumor resection. Antigens for these TCRs are unknown. TCRdb processed the 5' RACE reads anew with MiXCR; each CDR3 protein has one entry. This table has 2,100 or so distinct CDR3 sequences, approximately 2.6% appearing once. This material consisted of lung tumor tissue, taken at surgery. These receptors all stem from a male donor with early-stage non-small cell lung cancer.

This clonotype is judged large. The chain joins TRBV9 to TRBJ1-1; D is possibly TRBD1 (6 bases). With 0 bases removed from V and 0 bases from J, the gap between germline ends came to 12 bases. The CDR3 loop spans 16 amino acids. CDR1 is SGDLS and CDR2 is YYNGEE in the germline V gene. CDR3 nucleotide sequence: TGTGCCAGCAGCGTAGAGGGACACCTAATGAACACTGAAGCTTTCTTT. Protein: CASSVEGHLMNTEAFF.

To note about this clonotype: A read error may explain this, as a much larger clone is one base away. The chain is built from TRBV20-1 and TRBJ2-1; 9 bases are a match to TRBD2. V lost 6 bases, J lost 3 bases, and 6 bases stayed unmatched. The CDR3 sequence is 14 residues long. The germline V gene has CDR1 DFQATT and CDR2 SNEGSKA (reference sequence). Here the CDR3 reads CSAGRGGLYNEQFF. The CDR3 DNA sequence: TGCAGTGCGGGGCGGGGGGGCCTCTACAATGAGCAGTTCTTC.

Of note for this clonotype: Because the CDR3 is missing its conserved closing phenylalanine or tryptophan, this is likely a read error. V and J are TRBV7-6 and TRBJ1-3, with D tentatively TRBD1 (6 bases). V dropped 1 base and J dropped 0 bases, with 10 bases sitting between them. CDR1 and CDR2 (germline): SGHVS, FNYEAQ. The CDR3 runs to 16 residues. CDR3 region: CASSLGTVYSGNTIYG. In DNA, the CDR3 is TGTGCCAGCAGCTTAGGGACAGTATACTCTGGAAACACCATATATGGG.

This clonotype is medium-sized by share. The chain is built from TRBV7-9 and TRBJ1-3; TRBD1 matches 9 bases. Trimming took 6 bases from V and 2 from J; bases not matched to a gene: 8. Germline CDR1 SEHNR, CDR2 FQNEAQ (reference sequence). The CDR3 has 16 residues. CDR3 residues: CASRDPGTGTGNTIYF. The CDR3, as DNA: TGTGCCAGCAGAGATCCCGGGACAGGGACTGGAAACACCATATATTTT.

In its sample, this clonotype is medium-sized. The chain employs TRBV6-5 and TRBJ1-3; the D is unclear. The CDR3 covers 15 residues. CDR1 MNHEY and CDR2 SVGAGI come from the germline V gene. V was clipped by 7 bases and J by 1 base, with 14 bases between them. The CDR3 DNA reads TGTGCCAGCAAATGGGCGGCGGAATCTGGAAACACCATATATTTT. Residues: CASKWAAESGNTIYF.

By share, this clonotype counts as medium-sized (0.01 to 0.1%). A much more abundant neighbour one base away suggests this may be a read error. Here the CDR3 DNA reads TGTGCCAGCAGTCCGGGACAGGTTAGTACAGATACGCAGTATTTT. This encodes CASSPGQVSTDTQYF. The V gene is TRBV12-3 or TRBV12-4, the J gene TRBJ2-3, with 8 bases identical to TRBD1. The V gene end was trimmed by 5 bases and the J gene end by 3 bases; junction bases not matched to a gene: 7. The CDR3 is made up of 15 amino acids.

This clonotype counts as medium-sized. The chain joins TRBV20-1 to TRBJ1-5; D is unresolved. The germline gives CDR1 DFQATT, CDR2 SNEGSKA (reference sequence). The CDR3 loop spans 12 amino acids. V gave up 3 bases and J gave up 3 bases, with 6 bases separating them. The CDR3 sequence is CSASNNNQPQHF. The CDR3 nucleotides read TGCAGTGCTAGTAACAACAATCAGCCCCAGCATTTT.

This clonotype rates as medium-sized. This chain uses TRBV4-1 with TRBJ2-7; D might be TRBD1 or TRBD2, each matching 5 bases. With 1 base removed from V and 2 bases from J, the gap between germline ends came to 12 bases. This CDR3 contains 15 residues. Germline assignment: CDR1 MGHRA and CDR2 YSYEKL. DNA of the CDR3: TGCGCCAGCAGCCAAGGTCTTGGGGGAGCCTACGAGCAGTACTTC. Protein sequence: CASSQGLGGAYEQYF.

This clonotype is labeled as medium-sized. This rearrangement joins TRBV7-6 to TRBJ1-6, with 7 positions matching TRBD1. The germline gives CDR1 SGHVS, CDR2 FNYEAQ. The CDR3 runs 17 residues. J gave up 8 bases and V 7 bases, and 17 bases lay outside the gene matches. The CDR3: CASTPWPGQRRDSPLHF. CDR3 bases: TGTGCCAGCACCCCTTGGCCGGGACAGCGGCGTGATTCACCCCTCCACTTT.

Relative to its sample, this clonotype is medium-sized. V usage is TRBV7-3 and J usage is TRBJ2-5; no firm D call. The CDR3 covers 13 residues. Germline-derived CDR1 and CDR2 are SGHTA and FQGTGA. Trimming took off 5 bases at V and 4 bases at J, with 11 bases between the two ends. The CDR3 nucleotides are TGTGCCAGCAGCCCCGGGTCAGGAGAGACCCAGTACTTC. It is translated as CASSPGSGETQYF.

By sample share, this clonotype is medium-sized. V is TRBV25-1 and J is TRBJ1-5; TRBD1 might be the D (5 bases). Germline V lookup: CDR1 MGHDK, CDR2 SYGVNS. The CDR3 extends over 14 amino acids. The ends were cut back, 5 bases at V and 6 bases at J, with 14 bases in the middle. The CDR3 sequence: CASSPTGGSQPQHF. CDR3 sequence (DNA): TGTGCCAGCAGTCCCACTGGGGGATCTCAGCCCCAGCATTTT. Full variable domain (missing parts from reference TRBV25-1 and TRBJ1-5): EADIYQTPRYLVIGTGKKITLECSQTMGHDKMYWYQQDPGMELHLIHYSYGVNSTEKGDLSSESTVSRIRTEHFPLTLESARPSHTSQYLCASSPTGGSQPQHFGDGTRLSIL.

This clonotype is classed as medium-sized. The chain employs TRBV29-1 and TRBJ2-1; 8 nucleotides agree with TRBD1. The CDR3 has 13 amino acids. In germline, CDR1 is SQVTM, CDR2 ANQGSEA. V gave up 2 bases and J gave up 6 bases; unmatched junction bases: 3. The CDR3: CSVEQGAGNEQFF. The CDR3 DNA reads TGCAGCGTTGAACAGGGGGCAGGCAATGAGCAGTTCTTC.

This clonotype qualifies as medium-sized (0.01 to 0.1%). V gene TRBV5-1 combines with J gene TRBJ2-2; D is uncertain. Trimming removed 7 bases from V and 0 bases from J, with 7 bases in between. Per germline, CDR1 SGHRS and CDR2 YFSETQ. This CDR3 region has 13 residues. CDR3 sequence: CASYRPNTGELFF. In DNA, the CDR3 is TGCGCCAGCTATCGACCGAACACCGGGGAGCTGTTTTTT.

This clonotype ranks as medium-sized. The DNA of the CDR3 is TGTGCCAGCTCACCACGCGGGAACACCGGGGAGCTGTTTTTT. Translation: CASSPRGNTGELFF. This chain joins TRBV18 and TRBJ2-2; no definite D call. The CDR3 runs 14 residues. The germline V gene has CDR1 KGHSH and CDR2 LQKENI. Trimming took 1 base from V and 1 from J, leaving 4 bases between them.

This clonotype is labeled as medium-sized. This sequence joins TRBV5-4 and TRBJ2-2; D is uncertain. Germline loops: CDR1 SGHNT, CDR2 YYREEE (reference sequence). Trimming stripped 3 bases from V and 2 bases from J, with 2 bases between. The CDR3 extends over 12 amino acids. The CDR3 loop is CASSSNTGELFF. The CDR3 nucleotides read TGTGCCAGCAGCTCCAACACCGGGGAGCTGTTTTTT.

This clonotype is medium-sized by share. The chain uses TRBV12-3 or TRBV12-4 and TRBJ2-1, with unresolved D. V shed 6 bases and J shed 4 bases, with 19 bases lying between them. The CDR3 is 16 residues long. CDR3 residues: CASSTQTAYYYNEQFF. CDR3 coding DNA: TGTGCCAGCAGCACCCAAACAGCTTATTATTACAATGAGCAGTTCTTC.

By share, this clonotype ranks as medium-sized (0.01 to 0.1%). The chain carries TRBV29-1 and TRBJ1-3; D not resolved. CDR1 is SQVTM, CDR2 ANQGSEA, per germline. The CDR3 spans 15 residues. Between the trimmed V and J ends, which lost 4 bases and 0 bases, there was a span of 13 bases. Written as DNA, the CDR3 is TGCAGCGTTGTGGTGGCAGATAGCTCTGGAAACACCATATATTTT. Protein sequence: CSVVVADSSGNTIYF.

This clonotype ranks as medium-sized. The V and J genes are TRBV19 and TRBJ2-2; D is undetermined. The CDR3 is made up of 15 amino acids. Germline lookup yields CDR1 LNHDA and CDR2 SQIVND (reference sequence). V dropped 3 bases and J dropped 3 bases, with 11 bases sitting between them. The CDR3 sequence is CASSITAADTGELFF. The CDR3 DNA follows: TGTGCCAGTAGTATTACGGCGGCCGACACCGGGGAGCTGTTTTTT.

This clonotype is classed as medium-sized (0.01 to 0.1%). The chain combines TRBV10-2 with TRBJ2-3, with D uncertain. V was cut by 5 bases and J by 4 bases, with 13 bases left in between. This CDR3 is built from 14 residues. From germline, CDR1 is WSHSY and CDR2 SAAADI. This CDR3 reads CASSTARGADTQYF. DNA for the CDR3: TGCGCCAGCAGTACTGCGAGAGGCGCAGATACGCAGTATTTT.

Sample share makes this clonotype medium-sized. V is TRBV24-1 and J is TRBJ2-3; D call uncertain. The CDR3 contains 12 residues. Germline loops: CDR1 KGHDR, CDR2 SFDVKD. V shed 6 bases and J shed 7 bases, with 10 bases lying between them. In DNA form, the CDR3 reads TGTGCCACCAGTTTTGATGTTCATACGCAGTATTTT. Protein sequence: CATSFDVHTQYF.

The table lists this clonotype with many counts. The chain combines TRBV6-2 or TRBV6-3 with TRBJ2-3, with a tentative D call TRBD2 (5 bases). V lost 0 bases and J 6 bases, leaving 7 bases between the germline ends. The CDR3 length is 13 residues. Looked up from germline, CDR1 is MNHEY and CDR2 is SVGEGT. In nucleotides, the CDR3 is TGTGCCAGCAGTTACTCAGGCGGGGATACGCAGTATTTT. The encoded protein is CASSYSGGDTQYF.

The chain is built from TRBV10-3 and TRBJ2-7, with D possibly being TRBD1 (5 bases). Germline V lookup: CDR1 ENHRY, CDR2 SYGVKD. The V end lost 3 bases, the J end lost 4 bases, and 16 bases lay between the germline ends. There are 15 residues in the CDR3. In nucleotides, the CDR3 is TGTGCCATCAGTGACTCGACAGCCCGAAGGTACGAGCAGTACTTC. Protein product: CAISDSTARRYEQYF.

This clonotype is medium-sized. This chain joins TRBV12-3 or TRBV12-4 and TRBJ2-5, with 8 bases fitting TRBD2. This CDR3 is 16 amino acids long. Unmatched junction bases numbered 11, after V lost 6 bases and J lost 2 bases. In DNA, the CDR3 is TGTGCCAGCAGCACTCCCATGGCGGGGGGACAAGAGACCCAGTACTTC. Translation gives CASSTPMAGGQETQYF.

Relative to its sample, this clonotype is medium-sized. The rearrangement uses TRBV29-1 and TRBJ1-5; TRBD1 agrees at 7 bases. CDR1 is SQVTM and CDR2 is ANQGSEA in the germline V gene. The CDR3 contains 13 residues. The J segment lost 6 bases and the V segment lost 1 base, leaving 3 bases of the junction unmatched. The CDR3 loop reads CSVEGDSSQPQHF. In DNA form, the CDR3 reads TGCAGCGTTGAAGGGGACAGTAGTCAGCCCCAGCATTTT.

This clonotype was seen ten or more times. The chain is built from TRBV5-1 and TRBJ1-1; possibly TRBD1 for D (5 bases). With 2 bases removed from V and 3 bases from J, the gap between germline ends came to 11 bases. Germline CDR1 reads SGHRS; CDR2 reads YFSETQ. The length of the CDR3 is 14 residues. CDR3 bases: TGCGCCAGCAGCTTTGAAGGGGTTTACACTGAAGCTTTCTTT. It encodes CASSFEGVYTEAFF.

The table lists this clonotype with many counts. The rearrangement joins TRBV9 to TRBJ2-3; 8 nucleotides align to TRBD2. Germline V gene sequence: CDR1 SGDLS, CDR2 YYNGEE. V lost 0 bases, J lost 0 bases, and 9 bases stayed unmatched. CDR3 length: 18 residues. The CDR3 DNA reads as TGTGCCAGCAGCGTAGAGGGAGCGGGGGACTCTAGCACAGATACGCAGTATTTT. As protein: CASSVEGAGDSSTDTQYF.

Within the sample, this clonotype is medium-sized (0.01 to 0.1%). This chain links TRBV5-1 with TRBJ2-5; 13 bases are a match to TRBD2. Per the germline V gene, CDR1 is SGHRS and CDR2 is YFSETQ. V was pared by 4 bases and J by 1 base, with 4 bases of the junction left unmatched. CDR3 length: 16 residues. CDR3 protein: CASSPGTSGVQETQYF. The CDR3, as DNA: TGCGCCAGCAGCCCGGGGACTAGCGGGGTCCAAGAGACCCAGTACTTC. The full variable domain, in which reference TRBV5-1 and TRBJ2-5 provide the parts outside the CDR3, is KAGVTQTPRYLIKTRGQQVTLSCSPISGHRSVSWYQQTPGQGLQFLFEYFSETQRNKGNFPGRFSGRQFSNSRSEMNVSTLELGDSALYLCASSPGTSGVQETQYFGPGTRLLVL.